This T cell receptor (beta chain) emerged from a study of blood T cell repertoires in COVID-19. Whole-study context: Nucleic acid was either cDNA or gDNA, and it came from T cells, B-cell-depleted T cells, or PBMCs.

The authors' processing: Reference gene primer amplification in the assay estimated nucleated cell counts. Method: immunoSEQ multiplex PCR; TCRdb's copy keeps in-frame clones and lacks some. From that table come the V and J calls and clone size; the DNA was used to work out D and trimming. This table has around 20,000 clones, 80% to 90% appearing once. The CDR3 is 11 amino acids. This TCR was recovered from a human donor in a cohort sampled during active COVID-19. The donor label of this sample is uncertain. This chain joins TRBV1 and TRBJ2-7; the table assigns TRBD2, which was not confirmed against the DNA. TRBV1 is a known pseudogene. Material: peripheral blood. The CDR3 sequence is CRAGGRYEQYF. The CDR3 region has the DNA TGCAGGGCGGGGGGGCGGTACGAGCAGTACTTC.